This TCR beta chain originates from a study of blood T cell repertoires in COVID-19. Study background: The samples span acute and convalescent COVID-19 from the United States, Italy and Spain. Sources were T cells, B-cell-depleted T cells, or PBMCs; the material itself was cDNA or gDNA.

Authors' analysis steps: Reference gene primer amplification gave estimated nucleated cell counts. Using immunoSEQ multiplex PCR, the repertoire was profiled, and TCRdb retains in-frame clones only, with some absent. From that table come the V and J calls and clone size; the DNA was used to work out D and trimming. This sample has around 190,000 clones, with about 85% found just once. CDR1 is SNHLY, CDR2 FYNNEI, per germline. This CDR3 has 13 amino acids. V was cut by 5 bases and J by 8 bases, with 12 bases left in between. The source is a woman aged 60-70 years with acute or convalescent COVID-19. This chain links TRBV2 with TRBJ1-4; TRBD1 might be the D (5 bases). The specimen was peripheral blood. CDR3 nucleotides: TGTGCCAGCAGTCAGGGAGGGGAAGAAAAACTGTTTTTT. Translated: CASSQGGEEKLFF.